This T cell receptor (beta chain) was recovered during a study of blood T cell repertoires in COVID-19 (dated by TCRdb to about 2020). With regard to the full study: Collaborator samples came from the United States, Italy and Spain and covered acute and convalescent phases of COVID-19. The dataset comprised deeply sampled blood TCRbeta repertoires from subjects exposed to, actively infected with, or recovered from COVID-19. The prospective study material was composed of cDNA or gDNA derived from T cells, B-cell-depleted T cells, or PBMCs. HLA class I and class II types, where available, came from metadata supplied by the sample provider rather than from assay-based typing. A freely available public database, intended as a resource for researchers studying the immune response to SARS-CoV-2, is where the repertoires were released. The sample metadata nearly always contained a de-identified subject ID, COVID-19 status, age in years and sex. Samples came from the ongoing ImmuneRACE study (first 160 participants) plus 1,254 subjects from 6 global collaborators.

As concerns this clone: There is no known antigen for this receptor. Base qualities were left out, and no much larger clone turns up one base away.

TCRbeta CDR3 regions were amplified from genomic DNA by means of the immunoSEQ Assay, a bias-controlled multiplex PCR. From the authors' description of their analysis: The number of nucleated cells in each sample was estimated from the amplification of reference gene primers within the assay. Sequence reads were collapsed and filtered to measure the absolute abundance of every unique TCRbeta CDR3 rearrangement. For each sample, productive Simpson clonality was calculated as the square root of Simpson's diversity index across productive rearrangements. The clones in this table, taken by TCRdb from immuneACCESS, are in-frame only. Not every clone is retained; where verified, under half of the shortfall comes from an unresolved V gene, and the cause of the rest is unknown. V, J and clone size derive from that table, while D and trimming were established from the DNA sequence. For this sample the table gives 150,000 to 200,000 clones, of which about 83% were detected only once. In total, the top ten clones hold over 11% of the sample.

Study-wide conclusions, independent of this receptor: Clinical and demographic metadata were provided uncurated, with the amount varying by source and participant.

V is cut by 1 base and J by 5 bases, and the space between the germline ends is 8 bases. The germline V gene sets CDR1 to MDHEN and CDR2 to SYDVKM. Inclusive of the bounding cysteine and phenylalanine, the CDR3 is 13 residues long. Only CDR3 DNA remains: 39 bases, in frame from the first base. Whole blood was collected in K2EDTA tubes by collaborating institutions according to the institutions' own protocols. For TCRbeta analysis, collaborators shipped samples as frozen whole blood, isolated PBMCs, or DNA extracted from either of those sample types. The V gene is TRBV28 and the J gene is TRBJ1-2, with the identity of the D gene unclear. Specimen: peripheral blood. This receptor was identified in a woman of 80 years or more with acute or convalescent COVID-19. For the CDR3, the sequence is CASSLFRTYGYTF. The nucleotide sequence reads as follows: TGTGCCAGCAGTTTATTCCGTACTTATGGCTACACCTTC.